A selection of T cell receptor beta chains follows, all from one sample in a study of T cells in Graves' hyperthyroidism and ophthalmopathy. TCRdb itself ran the multiplex PCR reads through MiXCR, one entry per CDR3 protein. Among fewer than 500,000 distinct CDR3 sequences listed, roughly 14% were seen once. Source material: blood. These receptors were collected from a man in his thirties or forties with Graves' hyperthyroidism that later progressed to Graves' ophthalmopathy. The CDR3 runs from the conserved cysteine through the conserved F or W. A D gene is named only where the DNA matches it firmly. Size tells how often a clone was seen (once, few, many) or the class of an expanded clone, and some rows leave it out.

clone size	V gene	J gene	D gene	CDR3 DNA	CDR3 protein
many	TRBV12-3/TRBV12-4	TRBJ2-5	TRBD1	TGTGCCAGCAAACACCGGGACAGGGGTTGGGAGACCCAGTACTTC	CASKHRDRGWETQYF
few	TRBV19	TRBJ1-2	-	TGTGCCCGAAGTGGAGGGGAAAATGGCTACACCTTC	CARSGGENGYTF
many	TRBV10-3	TRBJ2-7	-	TGTGCCATCAGTGAGAGGGGGACCAACTACGAGCAGTACTTC	CAISERGTNYEQYF
-	TRBV6-1	TRBJ2-3	-	TGTGCCAGCAGTGAAGGGGCAGATACGCAGTATTTT	CASSEGADTQYF
many	TRBV7-3	TRBJ2-7	-	TGTGCCAGCAGCTTCTTGGCTGACGACTACTCCTACGAGCAGTACTTC	CASSFLADDYSYEQYF
many	TRBV20-1	TRBJ1-1	-	TGCAGTGCTAGAGTAACGCGGGAAGCTTTCTTT	CSARVTREAFF
-	TRBV29-1	TRBJ2-7	-	TGCAGCGTTGAACCTATACCCGACAGGTATTTGGGGTACGAGCAGTACTTC	CSVEPIPDRYLGYEQYF
few	TRBV30	TRBJ1-2	-	TGTGCCTGGAGCGTCACAGCGGATGGCTACACCTTC	CAWSVTADGYTF
many	TRBV6-1	TRBJ1-1	-	TGTGCCAGCAGTATGACAGCCATGAACACTGAAGCTTTCTTT	CASSMTAMNTEAFF
many	TRBV9	TRBJ2-3	-	TGTGCCAGCAGCGTAATGGGACACTCCACAGATACGCAGTATTTT	CASSVMGHSTDTQYF
few	TRBV7-6	TRBJ2-3	-	TGTGCCAGCAGCTCTATTAGGGGGGATACGCAGTATTTT	CASSSIRGDTQYF
-	TRBV29-1	TRBJ2-7	-	TGCAGCGTTGATATCCGGGGGAGCTCCTACGAGCAGTACTTC	CSVDIRGSSYEQYF
few	TRBV6-1	TRBJ2-5	-	TGTGCCAGCAGTTTAGTGTTGGGGGAGACCCAGTACTTC	CASSLVLGETQYF
few	TRBV14	TRBJ2-7	-	TGTGCCAGCAGCCAAGAGGGGTTCTCCTACGAGCAGTACTTC	CASSQEGFSYEQYF
many	TRBV28	TRBJ1-6	-	TGTGCCAGCAGTACCGGACAGCTCGCAAATTCACCCCTCCACTTT	CASSTGQLANSPLHF
few	TRBV27	TRBJ2-3	-	TGTGCCAGCAGTTTATCGGTTGGGGGGGCCCCCGATACGCAGTATTTT	CASSLSVGGAPDTQYF
few	TRBV4-2	TRBJ2-3	TRBD1	TGTGCCAGCAGCCAAGATTTGACAGGGCCAGATACGCAGTATTTT	CASSQDLTGPDTQYF
-	TRBV20-1	TRBJ2-5	-	TGCAGTGCTAGGCCCCTCTCGGGGGTTCAAGAGACCCAGTACTTC	CSARPLSGVQETQYF
-	TRBV30	TRBJ2-7	-	TGTGCCTGGGCAAGGGTCCACGAGCAGTACTTC	CAWARVHEQYF
few	TRBV12-3/TRBV12-4	TRBJ1-4	-	TGTGCCAGCAGTTTAGGGTGGGGAACTAATGAAAAACTGTTTTTT	CASSLGWGTNEKLFF
many	TRBV4-2	TRBJ1-3	-	TGTGCCAGCAGCCAAGGGAGCGGGAACACCATATATTTT	CASSQGSGNTIYF
-	TRBV6-1	TRBJ2-3	-	TGTGCCAGCTCTTGGAGCTCCCGCACAGATACGCAGTATTTT	CASSWSSRTDTQYF
many	TRBV3-1	TRBJ1-2	-	TGTGCCAGCAGCCAAGTGAATTGGTGGAGTAGGGATAACTATGGCTACACCTTC	CASSQVNWWSRDNYGYTF
-	TRBV6-4	TRBJ1-2	-	TGTGCCAGCAGTGAGCGAGGGATGGATGGCTACACCTTC	CASSERGMDGYTF
many	TRBV12-3/TRBV12-4	TRBJ2-5	-	TGTGCCAGCAGTTTATGGCAGGGAGGAGAGACCCAGTACTTC	CASSLWQGGETQYF
many	TRBV12-3/TRBV12-4	TRBJ1-5	TRBD1	TGTGCCAGCAGTTTAGGACAGGGATCTGGGCAGCCCCAGCATTTT	CASSLGQGSGQPQHF
-	TRBV7-9	TRBJ2-2	TRBD1	TGTGCCAGCAGCTTATTACAGGGGCGAGGGGGCACCGGGGAGCTGTTTTTT	CASSLLQGRGGTGELFF
many	TRBV2	TRBJ1-5	-	TGTGCCAGCAGTGATGTGTCAGGCAATCAGCCCCAGCATTTT	CASSDVSGNQPQHF
few	TRBV10-3	TRBJ1-6	-	TGTGCCATCAGTGGTTCGGGCAGAGATAATTCACCCCTCCACTTT	CAISGSGRDNSPLHF
many	TRBV20-1	TRBJ1-3	-	TGCAGTGCTAGAGATTTTTCCAGCCCTGGAAACACCATATATTTT	CSARDFSSPGNTIYF
-	TRBV29-1	TRBJ1-2	-	TGCAGCGTTGAAAAGATAGACAACTATGGCTACACCTTC	CSVEKIDNYGYTF
-	TRBV2	TRBJ1-5	-	TGTGCCAGCAGGATGGAGGGGATCCAGCCCCAGCATTTT	CASRMEGIQPQHF
many	TRBV20-1	TRBJ2-7	-	TGCAGTGCTAGAGAACCAGACAGTTACGGCTACGAGCAGTACTTC	CSAREPDSYGYEQYF
few	TRBV7-6	TRBJ2-1	-	TGTGCCAGTGGCGCAAATCTTGGAACTGAGCAGTTCTTC	CASGANLGTEQFF
-	TRBV4-1	TRBJ2-1	-	TGCGCCAGCAGCCAAGATTATGGCAGGGAGAGTCAGTTCTTC	CASSQDYGRESQFF
-	TRBV13	TRBJ2-3	-	TGTGCCAGCAGCTTTCGAGTAGGGGGATGGGATACGCAGTATTTT	CASSFRVGGWDTQYF
few	TRBV6-2/TRBV6-3	TRBJ2-7	TRBD1	TGTGCCAGCAGTTACTCAGGGACAGACTACGAGCAGTACTTC	CASSYSGTDYEQYF
-	TRBV27	TRBJ2-5	-	TGTGCCAGCAGCCCAAGACTGGGGGGCTACTACCGGGAGACCCAGTACTTC	CASSPRLGGYYRETQYF
once	TRBV6-5	TRBJ2-5	TRBD2	TGTGCCAGCAGTTACGGGACTAGCGACGTCGAGACCCAGTACTTC	CASSYGTSDVETQYF
-	TRBV3-1	TRBJ2-1	TRBD2	TGTGCCGGCAGCCAACATCCTGGGACTAGCCTCAATGAGCAGTTCTTC	CAGSQHPGTSLNEQFF
many	TRBV24-1	TRBJ2-5	TRBD2	TGTGCCACCAGTGATTTCGGCGGGGGGCTTATGGAGACCCAGTACTTC	CATSDFGGGLMETQYF
many	TRBV27	TRBJ2-3	TRBD2	TGTGCCAGCAGTTTAAGGCGGGGGGCAGATACGCAGTATTTT	CASSLRRGADTQYF
few	TRBV6-1	TRBJ2-1	TRBD1	TGTGCCAGCAAGGACAGGGGTTACAATGAGCAGTTCTTC	CASKDRGYNEQFF
-	TRBV14	TRBJ2-1	-	TGTGCCAGCAGCCAAGGTAGGACGCACTACAATGAGCAGTTCTTC	CASSQGRTHYNEQFF
few	TRBV7-9	TRBJ2-1	-	TGTGCCAGCAGCTCCGGGCAGGGGAGTTCCTACAATGAGCAGTTCTTC	CASSSGQGSSYNEQFF
many	TRBV3-1	TRBJ2-5	-	TGTGCCAGCAGCCAAGAGGTCACCCAAGAGACCCAGTACTTC	CASSQEVTQETQYF
-	TRBV5-1	TRBJ2-1	-	TGCGCCAGCAGCTTGGCCAGGGATGCGCAGTTCTTC	CASSLARDAQFF
-	TRBV5-1	TRBJ2-7	TRBD2	TGCGCCAGCAGCGAATTAGGGACTAGCGGGGACGAGCAGTACTTC	CASSELGTSGDEQYF